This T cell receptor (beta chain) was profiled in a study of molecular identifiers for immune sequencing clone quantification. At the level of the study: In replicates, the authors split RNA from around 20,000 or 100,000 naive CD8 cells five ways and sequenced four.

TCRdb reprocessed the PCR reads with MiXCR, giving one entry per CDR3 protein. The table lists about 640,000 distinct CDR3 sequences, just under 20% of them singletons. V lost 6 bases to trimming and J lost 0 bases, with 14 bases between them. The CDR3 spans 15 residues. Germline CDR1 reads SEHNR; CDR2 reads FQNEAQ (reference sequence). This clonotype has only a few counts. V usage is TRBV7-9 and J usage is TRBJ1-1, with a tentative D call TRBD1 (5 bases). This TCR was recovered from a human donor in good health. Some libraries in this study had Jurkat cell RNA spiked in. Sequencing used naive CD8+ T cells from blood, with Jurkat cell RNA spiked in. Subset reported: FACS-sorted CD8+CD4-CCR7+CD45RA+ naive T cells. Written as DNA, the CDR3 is TGTGCCAGCAGTTCTCCAGGGTTCATGAACACTGAAGCTTTCTTT. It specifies CASSSPGFMNTEAFF.